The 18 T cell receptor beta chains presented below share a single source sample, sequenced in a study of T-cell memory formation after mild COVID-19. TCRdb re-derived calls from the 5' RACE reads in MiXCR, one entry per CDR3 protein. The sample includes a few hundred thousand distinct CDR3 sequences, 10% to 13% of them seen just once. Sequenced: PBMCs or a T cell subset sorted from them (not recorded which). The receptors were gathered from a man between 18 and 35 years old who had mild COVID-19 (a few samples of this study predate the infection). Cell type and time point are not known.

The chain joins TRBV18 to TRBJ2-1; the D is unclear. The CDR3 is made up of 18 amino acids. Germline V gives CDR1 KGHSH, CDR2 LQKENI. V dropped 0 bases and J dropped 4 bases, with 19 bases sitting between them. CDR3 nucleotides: TGTGCCAGCTCACCACCGTCCGGTGGCGGCTGGCAATACAATGAGCAGTTCTTC. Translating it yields CASSPPSGGGWQYNEQFF.

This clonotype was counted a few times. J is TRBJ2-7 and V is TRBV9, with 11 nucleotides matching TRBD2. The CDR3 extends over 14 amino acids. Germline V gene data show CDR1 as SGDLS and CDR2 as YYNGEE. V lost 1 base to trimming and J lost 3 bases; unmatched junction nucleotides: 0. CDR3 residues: CASSVTSGGYEQYF. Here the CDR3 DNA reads TGTGCCAGCAGCGTAACTAGCGGGGGCTACGAGCAGTACTTC.

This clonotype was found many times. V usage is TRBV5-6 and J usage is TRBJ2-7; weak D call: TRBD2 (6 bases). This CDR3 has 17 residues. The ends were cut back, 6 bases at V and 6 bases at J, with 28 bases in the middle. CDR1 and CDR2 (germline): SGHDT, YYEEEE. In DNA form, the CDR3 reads TGTGCCAGCAACGCGGGGTTCCCGCAGGGCCCTCGGCGCGAGCAGTACTTC. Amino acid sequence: CASNAGFPQGPRREQYF.

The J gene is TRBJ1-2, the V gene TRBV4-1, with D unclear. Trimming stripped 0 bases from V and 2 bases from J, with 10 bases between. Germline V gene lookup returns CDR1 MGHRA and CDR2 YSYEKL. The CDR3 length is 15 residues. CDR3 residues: CASSQDQSKNYGYTF. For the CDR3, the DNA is TGCGCCAGCAGCCAAGATCAGAGCAAAAACTATGGCTACACCTTC.

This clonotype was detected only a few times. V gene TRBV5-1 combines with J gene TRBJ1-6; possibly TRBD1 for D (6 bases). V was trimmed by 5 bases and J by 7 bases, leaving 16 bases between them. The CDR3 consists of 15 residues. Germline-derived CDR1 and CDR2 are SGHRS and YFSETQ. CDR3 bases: TGCGCCAGCAGTGAACGGGCAGGGGTCAATTCACCCCTCCACTTT. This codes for CASSERAGVNSPLHF.

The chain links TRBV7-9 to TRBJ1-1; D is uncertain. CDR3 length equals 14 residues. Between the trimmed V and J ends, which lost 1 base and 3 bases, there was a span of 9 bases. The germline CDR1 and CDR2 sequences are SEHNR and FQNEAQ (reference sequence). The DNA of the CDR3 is TGTGCCAGCAGCTTAGGTTTTGGGGACACTGAAGCTTTCTTT. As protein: CASSLGFGDTEAFF.

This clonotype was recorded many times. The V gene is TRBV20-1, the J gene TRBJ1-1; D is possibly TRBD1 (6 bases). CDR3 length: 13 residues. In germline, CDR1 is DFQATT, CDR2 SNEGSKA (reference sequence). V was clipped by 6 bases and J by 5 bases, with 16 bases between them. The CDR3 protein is CSAPTGSSTEAFF. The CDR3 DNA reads TGCAGTGCCCCAACAGGGTCATCTACTGAAGCTTTCTTT.

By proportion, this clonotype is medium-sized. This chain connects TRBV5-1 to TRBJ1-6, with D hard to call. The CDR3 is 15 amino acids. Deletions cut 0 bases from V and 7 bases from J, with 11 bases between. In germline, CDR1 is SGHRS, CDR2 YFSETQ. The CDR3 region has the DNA TGCGCCAGCAGCTTGGGGGCGTCTTACAATTCACCCCTCCACTTT. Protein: CASSLGASYNSPLHF. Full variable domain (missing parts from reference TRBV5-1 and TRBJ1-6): KAGVTQTPRYLIKTRGQQVTLSCSPISGHRSVSWYQQTPGQGLQFLFEYFSETQRNKGNFPGRFSGRQFSNSRSEMNVSTLELGDSALYLCASSLGASYNSPLHFGNGTRLTVT.

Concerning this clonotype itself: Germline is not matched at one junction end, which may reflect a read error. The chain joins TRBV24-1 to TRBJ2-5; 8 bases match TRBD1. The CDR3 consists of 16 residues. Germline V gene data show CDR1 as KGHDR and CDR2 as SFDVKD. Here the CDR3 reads CATSAIGQGGGETQYF. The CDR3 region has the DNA TGTGCCACGAGTGCGATCGGACAGGGAGGCGGGGAGACCCAGTACTTC.

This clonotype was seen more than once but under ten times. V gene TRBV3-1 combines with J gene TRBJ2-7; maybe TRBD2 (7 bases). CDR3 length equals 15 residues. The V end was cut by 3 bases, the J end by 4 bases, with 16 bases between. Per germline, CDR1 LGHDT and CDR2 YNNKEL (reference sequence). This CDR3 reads CASSQERGGSYEQYF. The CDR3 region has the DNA TGTGCCAGCAGCCAGGAGAGGGGGGGCAGTTACGAGCAGTACTTC.

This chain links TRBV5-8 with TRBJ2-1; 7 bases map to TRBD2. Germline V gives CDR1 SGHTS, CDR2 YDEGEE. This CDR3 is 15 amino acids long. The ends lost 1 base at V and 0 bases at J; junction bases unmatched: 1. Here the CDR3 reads CASSLSGASYNEQFF. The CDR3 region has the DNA TGTGCCAGCAGCTTGAGCGGGGCCTCCTACAATGAGCAGTTCTTC.

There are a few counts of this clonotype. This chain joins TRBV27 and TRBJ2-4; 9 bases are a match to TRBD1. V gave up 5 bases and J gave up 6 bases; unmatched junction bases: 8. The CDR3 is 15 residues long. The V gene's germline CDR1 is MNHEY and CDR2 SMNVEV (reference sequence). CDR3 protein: CASSLAGDRVNIQYF. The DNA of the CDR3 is TGTGCCAGCAGTCTTGCGGGGGACAGGGTAAACATTCAGTACTTC.

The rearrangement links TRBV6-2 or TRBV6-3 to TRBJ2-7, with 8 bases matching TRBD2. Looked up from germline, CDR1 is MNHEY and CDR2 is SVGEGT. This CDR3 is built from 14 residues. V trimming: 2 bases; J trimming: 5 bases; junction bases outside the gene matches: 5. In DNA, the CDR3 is TGTGCCAGCAGTTACACCGGGGGGGCCAACGAGCAGTACTTC. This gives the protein CASSYTGGANEQYF.

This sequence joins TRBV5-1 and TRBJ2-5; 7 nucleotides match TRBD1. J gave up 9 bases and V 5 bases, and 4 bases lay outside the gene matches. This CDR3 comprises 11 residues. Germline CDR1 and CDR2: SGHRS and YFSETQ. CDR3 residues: CASRGQGAQYF. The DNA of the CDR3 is TGCGCCAGCAGAGGGCAGGGGGCCCAGTACTTC.

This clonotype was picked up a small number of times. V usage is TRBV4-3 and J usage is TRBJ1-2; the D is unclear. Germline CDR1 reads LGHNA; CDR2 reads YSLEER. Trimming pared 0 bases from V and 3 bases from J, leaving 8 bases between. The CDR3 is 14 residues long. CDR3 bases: TGCGCCAGCAGCCAAGATAAGGGCGACTATGGCTACACCTTC. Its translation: CASSQDKGDYGYTF.

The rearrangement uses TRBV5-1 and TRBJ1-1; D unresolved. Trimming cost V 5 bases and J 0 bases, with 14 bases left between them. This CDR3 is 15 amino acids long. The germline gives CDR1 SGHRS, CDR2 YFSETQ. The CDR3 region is CASRPSVIMNTEAFF. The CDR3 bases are TGCGCCAGCAGACCGTCCGTAATTATGAACACTGAAGCTTTCTTT.

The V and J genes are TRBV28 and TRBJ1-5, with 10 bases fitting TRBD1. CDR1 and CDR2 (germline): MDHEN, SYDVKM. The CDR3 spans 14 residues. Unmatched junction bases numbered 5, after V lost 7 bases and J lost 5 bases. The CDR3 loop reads CASISGTGDQPQHF. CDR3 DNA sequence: TGTGCCAGCATATCCGGGACAGGGGATCAGCCCCAGCATTTT. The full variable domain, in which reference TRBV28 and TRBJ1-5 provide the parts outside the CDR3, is DVKVTQSSRYLVKRTGEKVFLECVQDMDHENMFWYRQDPGLGLRLIYFSYDVKMKEKGDIPEGYSVSREKKERFSLILESASTNQTSMYLCASISGTGDQPQHFGDGTRLSIL.

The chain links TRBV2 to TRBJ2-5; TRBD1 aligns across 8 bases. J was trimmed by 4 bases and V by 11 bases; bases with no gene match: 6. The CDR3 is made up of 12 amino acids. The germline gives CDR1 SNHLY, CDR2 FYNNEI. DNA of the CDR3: TGTGCCTACAGGGGGGTCGCAGAGACCCAGTACTTC. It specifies CAYRGVAETQYF.